This T cell receptor beta chain was found in a study of blood T cell repertoires in COVID-19. The protocol was immunoSEQ multiplex PCR, while the TCRdb copy is restricted to in-frame clones and leaves out a portion. Among some 120,000 clones, 85% were seen once, and the ten largest hold approximately 30%. The sample comprised peripheral blood. The receptor was isolated from an elderly woman with acute or convalescent COVID-19.

CDR3 sequence (DNA): TGTGCCAGCAGCACCCAACAGGGCTATGAGCAGTTCTTC. Amino acid sequence: CASSTQQGYEQFF. This rearrangement joins TRBV9 to TRBJ2-1; a weak D match, TRBD1 (6 bases). The germline V and J ends were trimmed by 4 bases and 8 bases, with 13 bases remaining between them. The V gene's germline CDR1 is SGDLS and CDR2 YYNGEE. This CDR3 is built from 13 residues.